This T cell receptor (beta chain) was identified in a study of cytomegalovirus exposure and HLA in healthy donors. This clone turned up a few times. Antigen specificity is unknown. PCR employed 60 Vbeta and 13 Jbeta primers. Generated by immunoSEQ multiplex PCR, the TCRdb table keeps only in-frame clones and is missing some. The sample carries around 130,000 clones, 65% to 75% recorded once. CDR3 length equals 14 residues. Looked up from germline, CDR1 is LNHNV and CDR2 is YYDKDF (reference sequence). Trimming pared 5 bases from V and 5 bases from J, leaving 15 bases between. Study-wide findings and caveats: TCR beta V- and J-gene trimming was later associated with a missense DCLRE1C variant.

V usage is TRBV15 and J usage is TRBJ2-5, with D maybe TRBD1 (6 bases). Sequenced material: PBMCs. The TCR originated in a man aged 40-50 years in good health and CMV-seropositive. The CDR3 region is CATSPGRTVETQYF. DNA of the CDR3: TGTGCCACCAGCCCGGGAAGGACAGTTGAGACCCAGTACTTC.